Listed here are 24 T cell receptor beta chains from one sample, sequenced in a study of blood T cell repertoires in COVID-19 (TCRdb year 2020). Library method: the immunoSEQ multiplex PCR assay. In TCRdb, the immuneACCESS table is reduced to in-frame sequences with V and J assigned. These tables do not hold every clone; where another copy was compared, an unresolved V gene accounts for under half, and the others remain unexplained. Within this sample are about 330,000 clones, with about 89% of them counted one time only. The ten largest clones take up about 5.2% of the sample. Sequenced sample: PBMCs or T cells enriched from blood (not recorded which). These receptors all come from a woman aged 30 to 39 who had recovered from COVID-19.

This chain uses TRBV3-1 (or the pseudogene TRBV3-2) with TRBJ2-2, with TRBD2 as a possible D gene (6 bases). Trimming pared 3 bases from V and 4 bases from J, leaving 12 bases between. This CDR3 spans 15 amino acids. CDR1 LGHDT and CDR2 YNNKEL come from the germline V gene (reference sequence). The CDR3 sequence is CASSQGGRGTGELFF. In DNA form, the CDR3 reads TGTGCCAGCAGCCAGGGGGGAAGGGGCACCGGGGAGCTGTTTTTT.

This chain links TRBV18 with TRBJ1-2, with a possible D match to TRBD1 (6 bases). The CDR3 loop spans 12 amino acids. Germline-derived CDR1 and CDR2 are KGHSH and LQKENI. Trimming left V 4 bases short and J 10 bases short, with 13 bases between. The CDR3 coding sequence is TGTGCCAGCTCACACAGGGAAGGTACCTACACCTTC. It yields the protein CASSHREGTYTF.

A few counts support this clone. CDR3 region: CASSLGSAGGRNSPLHF. CDR3 in DNA: TGTGCCAGCAGCTTGGGAAGCGCGGGAGGGAGGAATTCACCCCTCCACTTT. The chain is built from TRBV5-4 and TRBJ1-6; D uncertain. The V gene's germline CDR1 is SGHNT and CDR2 YYREEE (reference sequence). This CDR3 has 17 residues. Trimming removed 0 bases at V and 7 bases at J, with 17 bases between. Full variable domain (remainder filled in from reference TRBV5-4 and TRBJ1-6): ETGVTQSPTHLIKTRGQQVTLRCSSQSGHNTVSWYQQALGQGPQFIFQYYREEENGRGNFPPRFSGLQFPNYSSELNVNALELDDSALYLCASSLGSAGGRNSPLHFGNGTRLTVT.

The V call is TRBV18, the J call TRBJ1-2; D might be TRBD1 (5 bases). V gave up 1 base and J gave up 5 bases, with 20 bases separating them. This CDR3 comprises 17 residues. CDR1 and CDR2 (germline): KGHSH, LQKENI. The CDR3 reads CASSPRGRARLEYGYTF. The CDR3, as DNA: TGTGCCAGCTCACCACGCGGCAGGGCCCGTTTAGAGTATGGCTACACCTTC. The full variable domain, in which reference TRBV18 and TRBJ1-2 provide the parts outside the CDR3, is NAGVMQNPRHLVRRRGQEARLRCSPMKGHSHVYWYRQLPEEGLKFMVYLQKENIIDESGMPKERFSAEFPKEGPSILRIQQVVRGDSAAYFCASSPRGRARLEYGYTFGSGTRLTVV.

The rearrangement joins TRBV19 to TRBJ2-7; 13 nucleotides agree with TRBD2. Germline values: CDR1 LNHDA, CDR2 SQIVND (reference sequence). The CDR3 spans 17 residues. The V segment lost 2 bases and the J segment 2 bases; nucleotides outside the gene matches: 6. The CDR3 here is CASSIRPGTSGTYEQYF. The CDR3 nucleotides are TGTGCCAGTAGTATAAGACCGGGGACTAGCGGGACCTACGAGCAGTACTTC.

The V and J genes are TRBV28 and TRBJ1-6; D unresolved. Germline-derived CDR1 and CDR2 are MDHEN and SYDVKM. V lost 5 bases and J lost 8, with 13 bases in between. The CDR3 loop spans 14 amino acids. The CDR3 DNA follows: TGTGCCAGCAGTCCTGACGCGGGTGATTCACCCCTCCACTTT. As protein: CASSPDAGDSPLHF.

The chain joins TRBV12-3 or TRBV12-4 to TRBJ2-4, with D hard to call. The CDR3 runs 12 residues. Trimming stripped 6 bases from V and 7 bases from J, with 10 bases between. CDR3 in DNA: TGTGCCAGCAGCAAGACTGGGAACATTCAGTACTTC. Translated: CASSKTGNIQYF.

The rearrangement links TRBV21-1 to TRBJ1-6; TRBD1, the D gene given by the table, was not confirmed from the DNA. TRBV21-1 is a recognized pseudogene. CDR3 length equals 18 residues. The CDR3 bases are TGTGCCAGCAGCAAAGATATAGGGGGCTGGACGGGTAATTCACCCCTCCACTTT. This sequence encodes CASSKDIGGWTGNSPLHF.

This clone was observed once. The chain combines TRBV6-2 or TRBV6-3 with TRBJ2-3; D call uncertain. Germline V lookup: CDR1 MNHEY, CDR2 SVGEGT. Trimming shortened V by 4 bases and J by 1 base, and 12 bases separated the two germline ends. This CDR3 contains 15 residues. The CDR3 sequence: CASSSILRGTDTQYF. CDR3 sequence (DNA): TGTGCCAGCAGTTCGATTCTCCGGGGCACAGATACGCAGTATTTT.

The rearrangement uses TRBV7-2 and TRBJ2-1; weak D call: TRBD2 (6 bases). V lost 5 bases and J lost 5, with 10 bases in between. Germline CDR1 SGHTA, CDR2 FQGNSA. CDR3 length: 13 amino acids. The CDR3 here is CASSATRDNEQFF. CDR3 in DNA: TGTGCCAGCAGCGCGACTAGAGACAATGAGCAGTTCTTC.

V is TRBV7-2 and J is TRBJ2-7, with 7 bases identical to TRBD2. V shed 1 base and J 2 bases; nucleotides not matched to a gene: 5. Germline V gene data show CDR1 as SGHTA and CDR2 as FQGNSA. The CDR3 is 15 residues long. The CDR3 bases are TGTGCCAGCAGCTTAGGGGCAGGGAGGGCCTACGAGCAGTACTTC. Protein: CASSLGAGRAYEQYF.

The V gene is TRBV15, the J gene TRBJ1-4, with a tentative D call TRBD1 (6 bases). CDR3 length equals 14 residues. Trimming removed 5 bases at V and 8 bases at J, with 15 bases between. Germline loops: CDR1 LNHNV, CDR2 YYDKDF (reference sequence). The CDR3 DNA is TGTGCCACCAGCGGGGTCGACAGGAGCGAAAAACTGTTTTTT. This encodes CATSGVDRSEKLFF.

The rearrangement joins TRBV11-3 to TRBJ1-5; D perhaps matches TRBD1 (5 bases). The CDR3 consists of 14 residues. Germline CDR1 and CDR2: SGHNT and YENEEA. The germline V and J ends were trimmed by 4 bases and 6 bases, with 13 bases remaining between them. Here the CDR3 DNA reads TGTGCCAGCAGCTCTCGCAGGGAGGCTCAGCCCCAGCATTTT. It is translated as CASSSRREAQPQHF.

The V and J genes are TRBV5-4 and TRBJ2-7; D perhaps matches TRBD2 (6 bases). The CDR3 consists of 15 residues. The germline V gene encodes CDR1 SGHNT and CDR2 YYREEE (reference sequence). V shed 2 bases and J shed 3 bases, with 15 bases lying between them. CDR3 region: CASSFTSGVSYEQYF. CDR3 sequence (DNA): TGTGCCAGCAGCTTCACGTCGGGGGTGAGCTACGAGCAGTACTTC.

CDR3 DNA: TGTGCCAGTACTCAAGCCGGGACAGGGGGCTTTGGAACTGAAGCTTTCTTT. Protein: CASTQAGTGGFGTEAFF. This chain joins TRBV19 and TRBJ1-1; 12 nucleotides line up with TRBD1. Germline V gene lookup returns CDR1 LNHDA and CDR2 SQIVND (reference sequence). The CDR3 extends over 17 amino acids. J gave up 5 bases and V 7 bases, and 14 bases lay outside the gene matches.

The chain couples TRBV6-5 to TRBJ1-6, with 9 bases identical to TRBD1. The CDR3 consists of 13 residues. Germline V CDR1 and CDR2: MNHEY, SVGAGI. J was trimmed by 7 bases and V by 11 bases; bases with no gene match: 6. DNA of the CDR3: TGTGCCGCTCACAGGGGGCTAAATTCACCCCTCCACTTT. Its translation is CAAHRGLNSPLHF.

This clone appeared a few times. V is TRBV19 and J is TRBJ1-5; no reliable D call. This CDR3 region has 13 residues. The V and J ends lost 7 bases and 3 bases respectively, with 10 bases between them. The germline CDR1 and CDR2 sequences are LNHDA and SQIVND (reference sequence). The CDR3, as DNA: TGTGCCAGTACTCTTAATCTCAATCAGCCCCAGCATTTT. It yields the protein CASTLNLNQPQHF.

The V call is TRBV5-1, the J call TRBJ2-7; D possibly corresponds to TRBD1 (5 bases). Trimming left V 5 bases short and J 3 bases short, with 9 bases between. The CDR3 sequence is 12 residues long. Germline lookup yields CDR1 SGHRS and CDR2 YFSETQ. CDR3: CASRSGHYEQYF. In DNA, the CDR3 is TGCGCCAGCAGGTCTGGACACTACGAGCAGTACTTC.

In this sample, this clone turned up a few times. The chain recombines TRBV10-3 with TRBJ2-5, with 7 bases identical to TRBD1. The CDR3 runs to 15 residues. CDR1 and CDR2 from the germline V gene are ENHRY and SYGVKD. J was trimmed by 1 base and V by 0 bases; bases with no gene match: 2. The CDR3 spells CAISESGGPQETQYF. Written as DNA, the CDR3 is TGTGCCATCAGTGAGTCAGGGGGCCCCCAAGAGACCCAGTACTTC.

This sequence joins TRBV27 and TRBJ2-4; possibly TRBD2 for D (5 bases). Germline CDR1 MNHEY, CDR2 SMNVEV (reference sequence). V was pared by 0 bases and J by 4 bases, with 16 bases between. This CDR3 comprises 17 residues. CDR3 protein: CASSLSERVGRKNIQYF. The CDR3 DNA is TGTGCCAGCAGTTTATCGGAGAGGGTTGGAAGAAAAAACATTCAGTACTTC.

This clone was found many times. V and J are TRBV9 and TRBJ1-2; 7 bases agree with TRBD1. The ends lost 3 bases at V and 4 bases at J; junction bases unmatched: 6. Germline V gene sequence: CDR1 SGDLS, CDR2 YYNGEE. The CDR3 consists of 14 residues. DNA for the CDR3: TGTGCCAGCAGCGCGACACAGGGGAGCTATGGCTACACCTTC. Its translation is CASSATQGSYGYTF.

The rearrangement uses TRBV5-4 and TRBJ1-6; 7 nucleotides align to TRBD1. Unmatched junction bases numbered 3, after V lost 4 bases and J lost 5 bases. This CDR3 has 14 residues. CDR1 is SGHNT and CDR2 is YYREEE in the germline V gene (reference sequence). CDR3 sequence: CASSPDRDNSPLHF. CDR3 bases: TGTGCCAGCAGCCCTGACAGGGATAATTCACCCCTCCACTTT.

This sequence joins TRBV7-9 and TRBJ2-3; perhaps TRBD1 as D (5 bases). The germline CDR1 and CDR2 sequences are SEHNR and FQNEAQ (reference sequence). V lost 5 bases and J 1 base, leaving 7 bases between the germline ends. The CDR3 totals 13 residues. The CDR3 sequence is CASSQQGTDTQYF. The CDR3 DNA reads as TGTGCCAGCAGCCAACAGGGCACAGATACGCAGTATTTT.

This clone was seen once. The chain is built from TRBV7-8 and TRBJ2-3; TRBD1 agrees at 9 bases. The junction had 3 bases not matched to a gene; V was cut back by 2 bases and J by 3 bases. There are 15 residues in the CDR3. CDR1 is SGHVS, CDR2 FQNEAQ, per germline. The CDR3 sequence is CASSLRDRETDTQYF. In DNA, the CDR3 is TGTGCCAGCAGCTTAAGGGACAGGGAGACAGATACGCAGTATTTT.